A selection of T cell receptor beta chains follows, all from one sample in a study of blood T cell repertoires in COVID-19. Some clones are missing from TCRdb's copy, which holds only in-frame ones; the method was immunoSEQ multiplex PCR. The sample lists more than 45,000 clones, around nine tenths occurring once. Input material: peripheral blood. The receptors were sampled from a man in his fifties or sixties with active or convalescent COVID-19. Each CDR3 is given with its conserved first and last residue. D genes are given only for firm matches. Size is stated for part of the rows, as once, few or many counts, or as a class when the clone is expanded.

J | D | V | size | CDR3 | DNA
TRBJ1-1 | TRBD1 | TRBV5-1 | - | CASSWRTGVEHTEAFF | TGCGCCAGCAGCTGGCGGACAGGGGTCGAGCACACTGAAGCTTTCTTT
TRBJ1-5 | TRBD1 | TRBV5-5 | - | CASSVGTGLSNQPQHF | TGTGCCAGCAGCGTCGGGACAGGGCTTAGCAATCAGCCCCAGCATTTT
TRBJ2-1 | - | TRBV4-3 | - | CASSPAPQGGLEQFF | TGCGCCAGCAGCCCTGCGCCGCAGGGGGGCCTTGAGCAGTTCTTC
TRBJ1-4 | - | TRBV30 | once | CAWGFQGGLANEKLFF | TGTGCCTGGGGTTTCCAGGGAGGGCTAGCTAATGAAAAACTGTTTTTT
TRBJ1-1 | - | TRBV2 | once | CASSEAGNTEAFF | TGTGCCAGCAGTGAGGCAGGGAACACTGAAGCTTTCTTT
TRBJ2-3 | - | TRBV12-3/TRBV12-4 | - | CASSFGRLNQIPF | TGTGCCAGCAGTTTCGGCAGGCTTAATCAAATACCTTTT
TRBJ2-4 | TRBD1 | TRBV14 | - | CASSQGTGQPKNIQYF | TGTGCCAGCAGCCAAGGGACAGGGCAACCCAAAAACATTCAGTACTTC
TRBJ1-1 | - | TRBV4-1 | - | CASSHVGGRNTEAFF | TGCGCCAGCAGCCACGTAGGAGGGAGGAACACTGAAGCTTTCTTT
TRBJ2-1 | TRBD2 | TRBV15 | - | CATSAELAGEPYNEQFF | TGTGCCACCAGCGCAGAACTAGCGGGGGAACCCTACAATGAGCAGTTCTTC
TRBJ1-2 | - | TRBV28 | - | CASTLGSGVYGYTF | TGTGCCAGCACTCTAGGCTCGGGGGTCTATGGCTACACCTTC
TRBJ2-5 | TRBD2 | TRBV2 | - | CATGTSGGATHPIETQYF | TGTGCCACCGGGACTAGCGGGGGGGCAACCCATCCAATAGAGACCCAGTACTTC
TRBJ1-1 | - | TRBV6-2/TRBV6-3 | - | CASSQIPGMGNTEAFF | TGTGCCAGCAGTCAGATTCCAGGAATGGGGAACACTGAAGCTTTCTTT
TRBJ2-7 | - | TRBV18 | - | CASSPLGSSYEQYF | TGTGCCAGCTCACCACTTGGGAGCTCCTACGAGCAGTACTTC
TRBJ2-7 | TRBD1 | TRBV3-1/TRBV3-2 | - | CASSQYRGLSDEQYF | TGTGCCAGCAGCCAATACAGGGGGCTTAGCGACGAGCAGTACTTC
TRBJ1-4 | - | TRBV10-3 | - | CAISEGRGANNEKLFF | TGTGCCATCAGTGAGGGTCGTGGGGCGAATAATGAAAAACTGTTTTTT
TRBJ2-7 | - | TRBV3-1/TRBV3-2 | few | CASSQVGLPGEQYF | TGTGCCAGCAGCCAAGTCGGACTACCCGGTGAGCAGTACTTC
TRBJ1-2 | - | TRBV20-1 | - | CSASKGRAYYTF | TGCAGTGCTAGTAAGGGGCGAGCCTATTACACCTTC
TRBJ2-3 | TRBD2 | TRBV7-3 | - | CASSPRLAGAGDTQYF | TGTGCCAGCAGCCCACGACTAGCGGGGGCGGGGGATACGCAGTATTTT
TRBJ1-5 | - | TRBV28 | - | CASSTNTLAQHF | TGTGCCAGCAGCACGAACACCTTGGCCCAGCATTTT
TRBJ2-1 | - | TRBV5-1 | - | CASTAGPYNEQFF | TGCGCCAGCACCGCGGGGCCCTACAATGAGCAGTTCTTC
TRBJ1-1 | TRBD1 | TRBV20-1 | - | CSASDREQAFF | TGCAGTGCCAGCGACAGGGAACAAGCTTTCTTT
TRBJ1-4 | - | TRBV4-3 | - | CASSQDRQPLEKLFF | TGCGCCAGCAGCCAAGATCGACAGCCCCTCGAAAAACTGTTTTTT
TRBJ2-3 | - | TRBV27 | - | CASSLPAGPGRGTDTQYF | TGTGCCAGCAGCCTTCCGGCGGGGCCCGGCCGTGGCACAGATACGCAGTATTTT
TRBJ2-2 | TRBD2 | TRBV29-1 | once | CGAPTSGGTLNTGELFF | TGCGGCGCCCCGACTAGCGGGGGGACACTGAACACCGGGGAGCTGTTTTTT
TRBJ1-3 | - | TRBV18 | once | CASSMGAPGNTIYF | TGTGCCAGCTCAATGGGGGCGCCTGGAAACACCATATATTTT
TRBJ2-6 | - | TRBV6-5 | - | CASSYSSNSGANVLTF | TGTGCCAGCAGTTACTCGAGCAACTCTGGGGCCAACGTCCTGACTTTC